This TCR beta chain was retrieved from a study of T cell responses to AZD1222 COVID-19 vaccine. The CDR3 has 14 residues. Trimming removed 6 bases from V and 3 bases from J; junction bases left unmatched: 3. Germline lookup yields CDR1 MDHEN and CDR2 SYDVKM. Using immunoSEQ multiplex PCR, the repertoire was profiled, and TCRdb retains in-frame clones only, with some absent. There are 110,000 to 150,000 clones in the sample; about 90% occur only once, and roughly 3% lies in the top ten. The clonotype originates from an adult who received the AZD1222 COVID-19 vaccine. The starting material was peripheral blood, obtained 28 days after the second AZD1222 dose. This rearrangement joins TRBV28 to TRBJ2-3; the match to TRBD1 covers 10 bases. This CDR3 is CASSRDRGTDTQYF. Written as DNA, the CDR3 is TGTGCCAGCAGCCGGGACAGGGGAACAGATACGCAGTATTTT.